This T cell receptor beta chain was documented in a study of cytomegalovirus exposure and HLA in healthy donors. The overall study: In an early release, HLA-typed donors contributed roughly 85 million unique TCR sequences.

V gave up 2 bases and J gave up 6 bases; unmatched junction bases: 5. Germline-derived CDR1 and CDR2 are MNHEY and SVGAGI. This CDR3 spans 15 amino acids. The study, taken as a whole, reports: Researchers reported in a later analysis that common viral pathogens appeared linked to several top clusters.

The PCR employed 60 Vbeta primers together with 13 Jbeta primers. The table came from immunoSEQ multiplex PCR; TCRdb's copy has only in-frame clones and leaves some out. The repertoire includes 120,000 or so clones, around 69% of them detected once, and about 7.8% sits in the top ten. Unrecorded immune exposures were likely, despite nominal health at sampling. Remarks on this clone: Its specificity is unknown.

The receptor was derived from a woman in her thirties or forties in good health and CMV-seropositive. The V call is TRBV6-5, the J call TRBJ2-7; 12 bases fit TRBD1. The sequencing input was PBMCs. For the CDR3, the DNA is TGTGCCAGCAGTTACGGGGGGGACAGGGGGCGCGAGCAGTACTTC. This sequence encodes CASSYGGDRGREQYF.